This paragraph covers one TCR beta chain sequence. Its antigen remains unknown. CDR3 length: 14 residues. Germline V gives CDR1 SGHVS, CDR2 FQNEAQ. V lost 5 bases, J lost 12 bases, and 10 bases stayed unmatched. This entry is derived from a study of shared clonotypes between healthy human individuals. Study-wide findings and caveats: Naive subsets, compared against memory subsets, generally had larger estimated richness values.

Healthy HIV-negative adults with no recent acute infections or vaccinations were recruited as donors. The protocol was immunoSEQ multiplex PCR, while the TCRdb copy is restricted to in-frame clones and leaves out a portion. Of roughly 220,000 clones detected, 50% to 75% appear once; the ten largest clones hold 11%. Source material: memory CD4+ T cells sorted from blood. Indicated subset: CD45RA-negative fraction. This clonotype was sampled from a man under 40 in good health. The chain joins TRBV7-8 to TRBJ2-1, with TRBD1 identical over 10 bases. The CDR3 bases are TGTGCCAGCAGCCCCCCGGGACAGGGGAGGACGCAGTTCTTC. It encodes CASSPPGQGRTQFF. The full variable domain, rest sourced from reference TRBV7-8 and TRBJ2-1, is GAGVSQSPRYKVAKRGQDVALRCDPISGHVSLFWYQQALGQGPEFLTYFQNEAQLDKSGLPSDRFFAERPEGSVSTLKIQRTQQEDSAVYLCASSPPGQGRTQFFGPGTRLTVL.